Listed below are T cell receptor beta chains from one sample, sequenced in a study of blood T cell repertoires in COVID-19. The method was immunoSEQ multiplex PCR; TCRdb's version includes in-frame clones alone and lacks a portion of them. The data contain 200,000 to 250,000 clones, roughly 85% of them singletons. Sequencing was performed on PBMCs or T cells enriched from blood (not recorded which). These receptors were taken from a man between 40 and 49 years old who had recovered from COVID-19. Each CDR3 is given with its conserved first and last residue. A D gene is named only where the DNA matches it firmly. Clone size is shown for a subset of rows, as once, few, many or a class of expanded clone.

j_gene	d_gene	abundance	v_gene	CDR3aa	CDR3nt
TRBJ2-7	TRBD1	few	TRBV6-2/TRBV6-3	CASSLDRELSSYEQYF	TGTGCCAGCAGTCTCGACAGGGAACTAAGCTCCTACGAGCAGTACTTC
TRBJ2-7	TRBD1	NA	TRBV4-1	CASSHTTGGPYEQYF	TGCGCCAGCAGCCATACCACAGGGGGCCCCTACGAGCAGTACTTC
TRBJ2-3	TRBD1	NA	TRBV7-8	CASSLASGQGADTQYF	TGTGCCAGCAGCTTAGCATCGGGACAGGGGGCAGATACGCAGTATTTT
TRBJ1-1	NA	few	TRBV7-9	CASSSGVFHTEAFF	TGTGCCAGCAGCTCAGGGGTATTCCACACTGAAGCTTTCTTT
TRBJ1-4	NA	NA	TRBV13	CASRIQGGSEKLFF	TGTGCCAGCAGGATACAGGGTGGGAGCGAAAAACTGTTTTTT
TRBJ2-7	TRBD2	NA	TRBV5-6	CASSLAGRGIDYEQYF	TGTGCCAGCAGCTTGGCCGGGAGGGGAATAGACTACGAGCAGTACTTC
TRBJ1-3	NA	NA	TRBV30	CAWSRDFSGNTIYF	TGTGCCTGGAGTCGGGATTTCTCTGGAAACACCATATATTTT
TRBJ1-2	NA	NA	TRBV9	CASSAGGQSAPGYTF	TGTGCCAGCAGCGCCGGAGGACAGTCGGCGCCGGGCTACACCTTC
TRBJ2-5	NA	once	TRBV30	CAWSVGGTQYF	TGTGCCTGGAGTGTAGGAGGCACCCAGTACTTC
TRBJ1-2	TRBD1	NA	TRBV15	CATSRDPGQGSNYGYTF	TGTGCCACCAGCAGAGATCCGGGACAGGGAAGTAACTATGGCTACACCTTC
TRBJ2-7	NA	NA	TRBV29-1	CSVEGTGRREQYF	TGCAGCGTTGAAGGCACAGGTCGTCGCGAGCAGTACTTC
TRBJ1-3	TRBD1	NA	TRBV7-2	CASSLLFPGQGTGNTIYF	TGTGCCAGCAGCTTACTTTTTCCGGGACAGGGAACTGGAAACACCATATATTTT
TRBJ1-2	TRBD1	few	TRBV30	CAWSVRQGLVLVRYTF	TGTGCCTGGAGTGTACGACAGGGTTTAGTCTTAGTCCGCTACACCTTC
TRBJ1-1	NA	NA	TRBV4-3	CASRPTGSAEAFF	TGCGCCAGCAGACCCACAGGGTCCGCTGAAGCTTTCTTT
TRBJ1-3	NA	NA	TRBV3-1/TRBV3-2	CASSHSGDGNTIYF	TGTGCCAGCAGCCACTCAGGGGATGGAAACACCATATATTTT
TRBJ2-3	TRBD1	NA	TRBV7-2	CASSLDPGGAADTQYF	TGTGCCAGCAGCCTAGACCCAGGGGGAGCTGCAGATACGCAGTATTTT
TRBJ2-5	TRBD1	NA	TRBV24-1	CATSDFDRAQETQYF	TGTGCCACCAGTGATTTCGACAGGGCCCAAGAGACCCAGTACTTC
TRBJ2-1	NA	NA	TRBV6-2/TRBV6-3	CASSYSRGDEQFF	TGTGCCAGCAGTTACTCGCGAGGTGATGAGCAGTTCTTC
TRBJ2-7	TRBD1	NA	TRBV4-1	CASSPQTGGTYEQYF	TGCGCCAGCAGCCCCCAGACAGGGGGAACCTACGAGCAGTACTTC
TRBJ2-7	TRBD1	NA	TRBV4-1	CASSQPRRGRQTEQYF	TGCGCCAGCAGCCAGCCCCGCAGGGGGCGACAAACCGAGCAGTACTTC
TRBJ1-1	NA	NA	TRBV5-4	CASRGVSTEAFF	TGTGCCAGCCGGGGGGTGAGCACTGAAGCTTTCTTT
TRBJ2-7	TRBD2	NA	TRBV11-3	CASSHDAGVGYEQYF	TGTGCCAGCAGCCATGACGCGGGAGTAGGTTACGAGCAGTACTTC
TRBJ2-1	TRBD2	NA	TRBV18	CASYPGLAGNEQFF	TGTGCCAGCTACCCAGGACTAGCGGGTAATGAGCAGTTCTTC
TRBJ2-3	NA	NA	TRBV7-2	CASSFYGTYLSTDTQYF	TGTGCCAGCAGCTTTTATGGGACTTATCTAAGTACAGATACGCAGTATTTT
TRBJ2-7	NA	NA	TRBV29-1	CSVSENYEQYF	TGCAGCGTTTCTGAGAACTACGAGCAGTACTTC
TRBJ2-7	NA	NA	TRBV30	CAWSIRSDGEQYF	TGTGCCTGGAGTATCCGTAGTGATGGCGAGCAGTACTTC
TRBJ2-3	TRBD2	NA	TRBV9	CASSVGKGGTDTQYF	TGTGCCAGCAGCGTAGGGAAGGGAGGGACAGATACGCAGTATTTT
TRBJ2-7	NA	once	TRBV28	CASSPTGTSYEQYF	TGTGCCAGCAGCCCGACTGGAACCTCCTACGAGCAGTACTTC
TRBJ2-7	NA	NA	TRBV28	CASSLNRVSEQYF	TGTGCCAGCAGTTTGAACAGGGTATCCGAGCAGTACTTC
TRBJ2-7	TRBD1	NA	TRBV19	CASSIGDSTYEQYF	TGTGCCAGTAGTATCGGGGACAGCACCTACGAGCAGTACTTC
TRBJ2-3	NA	NA	TRBV7-9	CASSQGHGESDTQYF	TGTGCCAGCAGCCAAGGCCATGGGGAGTCGGATACGCAGTATTTT
TRBJ2-7	TRBD2	NA	TRBV5-1	CASSLDLAGPYEQYF	TGCGCCAGCAGCTTGGACTTAGCGGGACCCTACGAGCAGTACTTC
TRBJ1-6	NA	NA	TRBV7-2	CASSIAVSSPLHF	TGTGCCAGCAGCATAGCAGTGAGTTCACCCCTCCACTTT
TRBJ2-5	TRBD1	NA	TRBV11-3	CASSPTGTAETQYF	TGTGCCAGCAGCCCAACTGGGACAGCAGAGACCCAGTACTTC
TRBJ1-1	NA	NA	TRBV7-2	CASSLVLGRQRDGTEAFF	TGTGCCAGCAGCTTAGTTCTGGGTCGACAGCGAGACGGGACTGAAGCTTTCTTT
TRBJ2-7	NA	NA	TRBV6-2/TRBV6-3	CASSTGMGQTSYEQYF	TGTGCCAGCAGTACCGGTATGGGACAAACCTCCTACGAGCAGTACTTC
TRBJ2-1	TRBD2	once	TRBV30	CAWTSGTDNEQFF	TGTGCCTGGACTAGCGGGACTGACAATGAGCAGTTCTTC
TRBJ1-2	NA	NA	TRBV2	CASSEAPALAYGYTF	TGTGCCAGCAGTGAAGCGCCAGCGCTAGCCTATGGCTACACCTTC
TRBJ1-2	TRBD1	NA	TRBV5-1	CASSVTGLANYGYTF	TGCGCCAGCAGCGTGACAGGGCTAGCTAACTATGGCTACACCTTC
TRBJ2-1	TRBD1	once	TRBV5-1	CASSSGTGNNEQFF	TGCGCCAGCAGCTCCGGGACAGGGAACAATGAGCAGTTCTTC
TRBJ1-1	NA	NA	TRBV7-9	CASSLALGGFTEAFF	TGTGCCAGCAGCTTAGCGCTGGGAGGTTTCACTGAAGCTTTCTTT
TRBJ2-7	TRBD1	NA	TRBV11-1	CASSLAGQGPYEQYF	TGTGCCAGCAGCTTAGCAGGACAGGGCCCCTACGAGCAGTACTTC
TRBJ2-7	NA	many	TRBV7-2	CASSLAPRGYEQYF	TGTGCCAGCAGCTTAGCTCCTCGGGGGTACGAGCAGTACTTC
TRBJ2-1	NA	NA	TRBV10-3	CAISAREEGSYNEQFF	TGTGCCATCAGTGCCCGCGAAGAGGGCTCCTACAATGAGCAGTTCTTC